The 15 T cell receptor beta chains listed next were all sequenced from one sample in a study of T cell changes during pregnancy in multiple sclerosis (dated by TCRdb to about 2019). Library preparation employed the immunoSEQ multiplex PCR assay. Held by TCRdb, this immuneACCESS table contains in-frame sequences only and omits some clones. Under half of the omission traces to an unresolved V gene where checked; the cause of the rest is unknown. Counted in this sample were about 40,000 clones; 92% of them appeared once. The top ten clones comprise over 0.75% of the sample. Sequences were derived from CD4+ T cells from peripheral blood mononuclear cells, sampled before pregnancy. These receptors all come from a female donor with multiple sclerosis, enrolled in a pregnancy study.

The J gene is TRBJ2-7, the V gene TRBV20-1; D is possibly TRBD2 (6 bases). The CDR3 runs to 11 residues. The V gene lost 6 bases and the J gene lost 4 bases, with 10 bases spanning the gap. Germline loops: CDR1 DFQATT, CDR2 SNEGSKA (reference sequence). The CDR3: CSAGLEYEQYF. The CDR3, as DNA: TGCAGTGCGGGACTGGAATACGAGCAGTACTTC.

V and J are TRBV27 and TRBJ1-1; 9 bases are shared with TRBD1. With V trimmed by 2 bases and J by 4 bases, 2 bases remained unmatched. CDR1 and CDR2 (germline): MNHEY, SMNVEV (reference sequence). The CDR3 length is 14 residues. In nucleotides, the CDR3 is TGTGCCAGCAGTTTAATGGGACAGGGCACTGAAGCTTTCTTT. Translated: CASSLMGQGTEAFF.

The chain employs TRBV6-6 and TRBJ1-5; possibly TRBD1 for D (6 bases). The length of the CDR3 is 13 residues. Germline-derived CDR1 and CDR2 are MNHNY and SVGAGI (reference sequence). Trimming cost V 8 bases and J 3 bases, with 11 bases left between them. The CDR3 DNA reads TGTGCCAGCGGTCGGGACATCAATCAGCCCCAGCATTTT. Its protein product is CASGRDINQPQHF.

The chain has TRBV6-5 and TRBJ2-7, with TRBD1 matching over 12 bases. J was trimmed by 7 bases and V by 6 bases; bases with no gene match: 7. The CDR3 has 14 residues. Germline CDR1 is MNHEY and CDR2 is SVGAGI. This CDR3 reads CASRRGQGAYEQYF. The CDR3 region has the DNA TGTGCCAGCAGACGGGGACAGGGGGCGTATGAGCAGTACTTC.

The chain combines TRBV12-5 with TRBJ1-2; no clear D gene. V lost 1 base and J 8 bases, leaving 11 bases between the germline ends. This CDR3 spans 13 amino acids. Germline CDR1 reads LGHNT; CDR2 reads FRNRAP. The CDR3 DNA reads TGTGCTAGTGGTTTGGACTCTGCCCGGGGCTACACCTTC. Residues: CASGLDSARGYTF.

This chain uses TRBV25-1 with TRBJ2-1; 9 bases agree with TRBD1. The CDR3 extends over 15 amino acids. CDR1 is MGHDK, CDR2 SYGVNS, per germline. V lost 8 bases and J lost 1; bases outside the gene matches: 6. CDR3 sequence reads: CASRDRDKSYNEQFF. The DNA of the CDR3 is TGTGCCAGCCGGGACAGGGACAAGTCCTACAATGAGCAGTTCTTC.

Only one count was recorded for this clone. The rearrangement links TRBV4-2 to TRBJ2-5; D is uncertain. The germline CDR1 and CDR2 sequences are LGHNA and YNFKEQ. This CDR3 is built from 13 residues. Trimming took off 4 bases at V and 5 bases at J, with 11 bases between the two ends. The chain's CDR3 is CASSRGNRETQYF. CDR3 sequence (DNA): TGTGCCAGCAGCCGCGGAAATCGGGAGACCCAGTACTTC.

The chain couples TRBV29-1 to TRBJ2-7; 10 bases agree with TRBD2. CDR3 length: 14 amino acids. V trimming: 6 bases; J trimming: 2 bases; junction bases outside the gene matches: 7. The germline V gene has CDR1 SQVTM and CDR2 ANQGSEA. The CDR3 sequence is CSVATSGSTYEQYF. The CDR3 bases are TGCAGCGTGGCGACTAGCGGGTCGACCTACGAGCAGTACTTC.

The rearrangement joins TRBV5-1 to TRBJ2-3; D perhaps matches TRBD2 (6 bases). The CDR3 contains 17 residues. Looked up from germline, CDR1 is SGHRS and CDR2 is YFSETQ. V gave up 4 bases and J gave up 2 bases, with 20 bases separating them. The CDR3 loop reads CASSQGGGSVSTDTQYF. CDR3 DNA sequence: TGCGCCAGCAGCCAAGGTGGGGGGTCCGTCTCCACAGATACGCAGTATTTT. The variable domain in full, completed from reference TRBV5-1 and TRBJ2-3, reads KAGVTQTPRYLIKTRGQQVTLSCSPISGHRSVSWYQQTPGQGLQFLFEYFSETQRNKGNFPGRFSGRQFSNSRSEMNVSTLELGDSALYLCASSQGGGSVSTDTQYFGPGTRLTVL.

The chain links TRBV5-6 to TRBJ1-1, with D unclear. This CDR3 spans 12 amino acids. Germline V gives CDR1 SGHDT, CDR2 YYEEEE. V lost 1 base and J lost 3, with 4 bases in between. The DNA for the CDR3 is TGTGCCAGCAGCTTGTCGGACACTGAAGCTTTCTTT. It codes for CASSLSDTEAFF. The whole variable domain, remainder taken from reference TRBV5-6 and TRBJ1-1, is DAGVTQSPTHLIKTRGQQVTLRCSPKSGHDTVSWYQQALGQGPQFIFQYYEEEERQRGNFPDRFSGHQFPNYSSELNVNALLLGDSALYLCASSLSDTEAFFGQGTRLTVV.

V usage is TRBV19 and J usage is TRBJ2-1; 12 nucleotides align to TRBD2. Trimming cost V 3 bases and J 7 bases; bases outside gene matches: 10. The CDR3 runs 17 residues. The germline gives CDR1 LNHDA, CDR2 SQIVND (reference sequence). The DNA of the CDR3 is TGTGCCAGTAGTATGACGGCTAGCGGGAGGGCCTTAAATGAGCAGTTCTTC. It encodes CASSMTASGRALNEQFF. The full variable domain, in which reference TRBV19 and TRBJ2-1 provide the parts outside the CDR3, is DGGITQSPKYLFRKEGQNVTLSCEQNLNHDAMYWYRQDPGQGLRLIYYSQIVNDFQKGDIAEGYSVSREKKESFPLTVTSAQKNPTAFYLCASSMTASGRALNEQFFGPGTRLTVL.

The chain has TRBV6-1 and TRBJ2-6; 7 positions match TRBD1. This CDR3 is built from 15 residues. The germline V gene has CDR1 MNHNS and CDR2 SASEGT. Trimming removed 7 bases from V and 3 bases from J; junction bases left unmatched: 6. CDR3 coding DNA: TGTGCCAGCATTAAAGACAGGGTTGGGGCCAACGTCCTGACTTTC. This translates into CASIKDRVGANVLTF.

The genes are TRBV5-4 and TRBJ2-7; 7 nucleotides line up with TRBD2. Trimming removed 5 bases from V and 4 bases from J; junction bases left unmatched: 6. The CDR3 contains 13 residues. The V gene's germline CDR1 is SGHNT and CDR2 YYREEE (reference sequence). The CDR3 DNA is TGTGCCAGCAGTCGGACTAGAGATTACGAGCAGTACTTC. This translates into CASSRTRDYEQYF.

This clone was seen just once. The chain has TRBV6-6 and TRBJ1-5; 8 nucleotides agree with TRBD1. CDR1 is MNHNY and CDR2 is SVGAGI in the germline V gene (reference sequence). Germline trimming cut 3 bases from V and 2 bases from J; bases unmatched to any gene: 6. The CDR3 has 16 residues. The CDR3 sequence is CASSYLTGVGNQPQHF. CDR3 coding DNA: TGTGCCAGCAGTTATTTGACAGGGGTCGGCAATCAGCCCCAGCATTTT.

The chain combines TRBV6-1 with TRBJ2-2; maybe TRBD2 (5 bases). Germline V CDR1 and CDR2: MNHNS, SASEGT. V was trimmed by 2 bases and J by 3 bases, leaving 10 bases between them. The CDR3 is 15 amino acids. CDR3 sequence: CASSEKGVYTGELFF. The DNA for the CDR3 is TGTGCCAGCAGTGAAAAGGGAGTATACACCGGGGAGCTGTTTTTT.